The source of this T cell receptor beta chain is a study of cytomegalovirus exposure and HLA in healthy donors. Primers: 60 Vbeta forward and 13 Jbeta reverse. The protocol was immunoSEQ multiplex PCR, while the TCRdb copy is restricted to in-frame clones and leaves out a portion. There are under 300,000 clones in the sample; 80% to 90% occur only once, and 4% lies in the top ten. The table lists this clone with a count of one. An end of the junction does not agree with germline; a read error may underlie this. The CDR3 has 16 amino acids. CDR1 and CDR2 (germline): SEHNR, FQNEAQ (reference sequence). The sequence derives from a man in his forties in good health and CMV-seropositive. This chain links TRBV7-9 with TRBJ2-3, with TRBD2 identical over 11 bases. Specimen: PBMCs. The CDR3 reads CSSSLVAGGPGDTQYF. The CDR3 bases are TGTTCCAGCAGCTTAGTAGCGGGAGGGCCGGGAGATACGCAGTATTTT.